The source of this T cell receptor beta chain is a study of T-cell reconstitution after alpha-beta-depleted transplantation in children. The authors prepared the TCRbeta library with unique molecular identifiers. TCRdb passed the PCR reads through MiXCR, listing each CDR3 protein once. The sample lists about 300,000 distinct CDR3 sequences, about 7.3% seen once, with 9.1% in the top ten. Per germline, CDR1 ENHRY and CDR2 SYGVKD. V was pared by 10 bases and J by 0 bases, with 14 bases of the junction left unmatched. This CDR3 region has 18 residues. This clonotype was seen a handful of times. Its antigen is currently unknown. General study points: The study reportedly traced alpha-beta T cells about two months after transplant to several hundred expanded graft clones. Most T-cell counts and diversity one year after the transplant came from T cells that were newly produced. The origin of high day-60 TCRbeta diversity in some patients lay in surviving recipient T cells and thymic progenitors.

This rearrangement joins TRBV10-3 to TRBJ2-2, with 10 positions matching TRBD2. The material sequenced was peripheral blood, taken 360 days after TCRalphabeta/CD19-depleted stem cell transplant. This TCR was sampled from a female patient aged 2-9 years who had a stem cell transplant for Fanconi anemia, so the T cells may come from the graft donor. The CDR3 is CATLPGLAGASNTGELFF. The CDR3 DNA reads TGTGCCACCTTACCGGGGCTAGCGGGGGCTTCGAACACCGGGGAGCTGTTTTTT.